This T cell receptor beta chain was obtained from a study of blood T cells in healthy people across ages. Study-level results: Diversity was estimated from one million T cells, and these estimates were considered underestimates. Strong correlation existed between TCR beta diversity and naive T cell percentage.

This clonotype was found many times. Its antigen is as yet unknown. With a J-beta primer mix and a sample-barcoded 5' primer, a second PCR ran about 7 to 12 cycles. MiXCR, run by TCRdb on the 5' RACE reads, gives a single entry per CDR3 protein. In the table there are about 650,000 distinct CDR3 sequences, around 32% of which are singletons. This receptor was taken from a woman older than 75 in good health. Sequenced sample: blood.

The CDR3 coding sequence is TGTGCCAGCAGCTTAGAGGGGGGGTACAATGAGCAGTTCTTC. It yields the protein CASSLEGGYNEQFF. The gene calls are TRBV7-2 and TRBJ2-1, with D maybe TRBD2 (7 bases). Germline assignment: CDR1 SGHTA and CDR2 FQGNSA. V lost 1 base and J lost 4, with 8 bases in between. The length of the CDR3 is 14 residues.